The source of this T cell receptor (beta chain) is a study of CD8 T cells in Susac syndrome. The RNA input was roughly 0.5 to 1 ug, and it was reverse transcribed with random hexamers. With immunoSEQ multiplex PCR, TCR beta CDR3 was amplified across 54 Vbeta and 13 Jbeta. A single record per CDR3 protein comes from TCRdb applying MiXCR to the immunoSEQ multiplex PCR reads. The profile shows 150,000 to 200,000 distinct CDR3 sequences, about 95% of them singletons. Worth noting for this clonotype: No antigen is known for it.

TEMRA cells were enriched by FACS, while CD8+ and CD4+ T cells were obtained through a negative isolation that was performed magnetically. The CDR3 contains 15 residues. The V gene end was trimmed by 5 bases and the J gene end by 4 bases; junction bases not matched to a gene: 6. Germline loops: CDR1 SGHNT, CDR2 YYREEE (reference sequence). Study-level results: Regarding the TCR sequencing and HLA analysis, the study admitted that a relatively small number of individuals were involved.

This chain joins TRBV5-4 and TRBJ2-1; 10 bases fit TRBD2. Source material: CD4+ T cells from PBMCs. The sequence came from a human donor with multiple sclerosis. CDR3 region: CASRLGLADYNEQFF. The CDR3 DNA reads as TGTGCCAGCAGGCTAGGACTAGCGGATTACAATGAGCAGTTCTTC.